Each of the 30 T cell receptor beta chains below was sequenced from the same sample in a study of long-term antiretroviral therapy in people with HIV. The authors ran the immunoSEQ assay, v3.0, at survey level. Profiled with immunoSEQ multiplex PCR; TCRdb holds only in-frame clones, not every one. The profile covers around 25,000 clones, with 85% to 95% appearing a single time and roughly 2.4% taken by the ten largest. The sample consisted of unsorted PBMCs, taken about 4.9 years after starting antiretroviral therapy. These receptors originate from a woman between 45 and 60 years old with HIV.

The rearrangement joins TRBV14 to TRBJ1-1, with 11 bases lining up with TRBD1. The trim removed 4 bases at V and 6 bases at J, leaving 1 base unmatched. The CDR3 length is 13 residues. The germline gives CDR1 SGHDN, CDR2 FVKESK. The chain's CDR3 is CASSRTGGSEAFF. CDR3 DNA sequence: TGTGCCAGCAGCCGGACAGGGGGCTCTGAAGCTTTCTTT.

V and J are TRBV11-3 and TRBJ1-5; 9 bases agree with TRBD1. CDR1 is SGHNT and CDR2 is YENEEA in the germline V gene. This CDR3 contains 20 residues. V was clipped by 1 base and J by 2 bases; unmatched bases: 15. This CDR3 is CASSLVFPGQGRWGNQPQHF. In DNA, the CDR3 is TGTGCCAGCAGCTTAGTTTTCCCGGGACAGGGAAGATGGGGCAATCAGCCCCAGCATTTT.

The chain has TRBV6-5 and TRBJ1-2; D is ambiguous. V was shortened by 10 bases and J by 1 base, with 7 bases between the two germline ends. Germline values: CDR1 MNHEY, CDR2 SVGAGI. The CDR3 has 11 amino acids. The CDR3 nucleotides are TGTGCCACACATCATAACTATGGCTACACCTTC. Translated: CATHHNYGYTF.

The chain is built from TRBV7-9 and TRBJ2-1; TRBD2 matches at 15 bases. The CDR3 covers 16 residues. The J segment lost 5 bases and the V segment lost 5 bases, leaving 4 bases of the junction unmatched. Germline CDR1 reads SEHNR; CDR2 reads FQNEAQ (reference sequence). In DNA form, the CDR3 reads TGTGCCAGCAGCCGATGGACTAGCGGGAGGGACAATGAGCAGTTCTTC. Translated: CASSRWTSGRDNEQFF.

The chain recombines TRBV29-1 with TRBJ2-5, with 9 positions matching TRBD2. The V gene's germline CDR1 is SQVTM and CDR2 ANQGSEA. With V trimmed by 7 bases and J by 2 bases, 11 bases remained unmatched. The CDR3 totals 15 residues. CDR3 sequence: CSAPRGLASQETQYF. CDR3 nucleotide sequence: TGCAGCGCCCCGAGGGGACTAGCTTCTCAAGAGACCCAGTACTTC.

This clone was observed a single time. The chain recombines TRBV7-9 with TRBJ2-7; TRBD1 matches 11 bases. Looked up from germline, CDR1 is SEHNR and CDR2 is FQNEAQ (reference sequence). The CDR3 consists of 17 residues. V trimming: 5 bases; J trimming: 7 bases; junction bases outside the gene matches: 16. The CDR3 spells CASSIKGPGQGGFEQYF. The DNA of the CDR3 is TGTGCCAGCAGCATAAAGGGCCCGGGACAGGGGGGATTTGAGCAGTACTTC. Full variable domain (outside the CDR3, taken from reference TRBV7-9 and TRBJ2-7): DTGVSQNPRHKITKRGQNVTFRCDPISEHNRLYWYRQTLGQGPEFLTYFQNEAQLEKSRLLSDRFSAERPKGSFSTLEIQRTEQGDSAMYLCASSIKGPGQGGFEQYFGPGTRLTVT.

This chain joins TRBV10-3 and TRBJ1-5; no clear D. From germline, CDR1 is ENHRY and CDR2 SYGVKD. This CDR3 region has 12 residues. With 4 bases removed from V and 4 bases from J, the gap between germline ends came to 5 bases. CDR3 protein: CAISVGNQPQHF. For the CDR3, the DNA is TGTGCCATCAGTGTTGGGAATCAGCCCCAGCATTTT.

J is TRBJ1-1 and V is TRBV6-5; no firm D call. Trimming took 2 bases from V and 7 from J, leaving 8 bases between them. Germline V CDR1 and CDR2: MNHEY, SVGAGI. This CDR3 comprises 12 residues. The CDR3 loop reads CASSYGSLEAFF. The CDR3 region has the DNA TGTGCCAGCAGTTACGGGAGCCTTGAAGCTTTCTTT.

This sequence joins TRBV11-2 and TRBJ2-1; D is unresolved. CDR1 SGHAT and CDR2 FQNNGV come from the germline V gene. The CDR3 is made up of 16 amino acids. Trimming shortened V by 1 base and J by 2 bases, and 12 bases separated the two germline ends. CDR3 nucleotides: TGTGCCAGCAGCTTAGTGGTCATAGATCCCTACAATGAGCAGTTCTTC. Its protein product is CASSLVVIDPYNEQFF.

The chain joins TRBV27 to TRBJ2-7; 11 bases are shared with TRBD1. With 5 bases clipped from V and 5 bases from J, the junction kept 8 bases outside the gene matches. This CDR3 contains 15 residues. The germline V gene encodes CDR1 MNHEY and CDR2 SMNVEV (reference sequence). The CDR3 DNA is TGTGCCAGCAGTCCCACCGGACAGGGGGCCCACGAGCAGTACTTC. It yields the protein CASSPTGQGAHEQYF.

This clone appeared a single time. This chain connects TRBV6-5 to TRBJ2-3; D not resolved. The V end lost 0 bases, the J end lost 4 bases, and 11 bases lay between the germline ends. This CDR3 spans 15 amino acids. Germline CDR1 reads MNHEY; CDR2 reads SVGAGI. The chain's CDR3 is CASSYSRREPDTQYF. The CDR3 nucleotides are TGTGCCAGCAGTTACTCGAGACGAGAGCCAGATACGCAGTATTTT.

The chain uses TRBV11-3 and TRBJ2-1; D may be TRBD2 (6 bases). Trimming cost V 4 bases and J 7 bases, with 14 bases left between them. CDR3 length: 14 residues. The germline gives CDR1 SGHNT, CDR2 YENEEA. The CDR3 DNA sequence: TGTGCCAGCAGCTCCTACAGTGGGGGGAATGAGCAGTTCTTC. It yields the protein CASSSYSGGNEQFF.

V is TRBV19 and J is TRBJ1-1, with D possibly TRBD1 on 5 matching bases. V shed 3 bases and J shed 0 bases, with 14 bases lying between them. The germline V gene has CDR1 LNHDA and CDR2 SQIVND (reference sequence). This CDR3 spans 16 amino acids. The CDR3: CASSMGPFPVNTEAFF. In nucleotides, the CDR3 is TGTGCCAGTAGTATGGGGCCCTTCCCCGTGAACACTGAAGCTTTCTTT.

The rearrangement links TRBV7-6 to TRBJ1-1; D perhaps matches TRBD1 (6 bases). From germline, CDR1 is SGHVS and CDR2 FNYEAQ. Trimming left V 0 bases short and J 5 bases short, with 16 bases between. CDR3 length: 16 amino acids. CDR3 residues: CASSLARGQGYTEAFF. CDR3 sequence (DNA): TGTGCCAGCAGCTTAGCGCGGGGGCAGGGGTATACTGAAGCTTTCTTT.

The chain links TRBV4-2 to TRBJ2-3; 11 nucleotides line up with TRBD2. The CDR3 runs 18 residues. Germline V gene data show CDR1 as LGHNA and CDR2 as YNFKEQ. V lost 5 bases and J lost 3; bases outside the gene matches: 13. CDR3: CASSEVAGGSILTDTQYF. CDR3 nucleotide sequence: TGTGCCAGCAGCGAAGTAGCGGGAGGGTCGATATTAACAGATACGCAGTATTTT.

This chain connects TRBV27 to TRBJ2-3; TRBD2 aligns across 12 bases. The trim removed 4 bases at V and 6 bases at J, leaving 8 bases unmatched. The germline V gene has CDR1 MNHEY and CDR2 SMNVEV (reference sequence). The CDR3 is 16 residues long. In nucleotides, the CDR3 is TGTGCCAGCAGTTCGACTAGCGGGAGAGTCTCGGATACGCAGTATTTT. This translates into CASSSTSGRVSDTQYF.

This sequence joins TRBV7-9 and TRBJ2-3; 14 bases line up with TRBD2. The trim removed 5 bases at V and 5 bases at J, leaving 6 bases unmatched. This CDR3 comprises 16 residues. CDR1 is SEHNR, CDR2 FQNEAQ, per germline (reference sequence). CDR3 nucleotides: TGTGCCAGCAGCCCGGGACTAGCGGGAGAGGGAGATACGCAGTATTTT. As protein: CASSPGLAGEGDTQYF. Drawing the rest from reference TRBV7-9 and TRBJ2-3, the complete variable domain is DTGVSQNPRHKITKRGQNVTFRCDPISEHNRLYWYRQTLGQGPEFLTYFQNEAQLEKSRLLSDRFSAERPKGSFSTLEIQRTEQGDSAMYLCASSPGLAGEGDTQYFGPGTRLTVL.

This rearrangement joins TRBV6-5 to TRBJ2-5; unclear D gene. Trimming stripped 2 bases from V and 2 bases from J, with 9 bases between. The CDR3 totals 14 residues. Germline V gene data show CDR1 as MNHEY and CDR2 as SVGAGI. CDR3 loop: CASSYVSTQETQYF. In DNA form, the CDR3 reads TGTGCCAGCAGTTACGTGTCCACACAAGAGACCCAGTACTTC.

The genes are TRBV29-1 and TRBJ1-1; a weak D match, TRBD1 (5 bases). Germline V gives CDR1 SQVTM, CDR2 ANQGSEA. This CDR3 is built from 11 residues. V was pared by 1 base and J by 8 bases, with 8 bases between. This CDR3 is CSVEGGREAFF. The CDR3 coding sequence is TGCAGCGTTGAAGGGGGCAGAGAAGCTTTCTTT.

The rearrangement links TRBV20-1 to TRBJ2-7, with no clear D. CDR3 length: 11 residues. Trimming removed 5 bases at V and 2 bases at J, with 7 bases between. Germline lookup yields CDR1 DFQATT and CDR2 SNEGSKA (reference sequence). CDR3 in DNA: TGCAGTGCTGCGATGGCCTACGAGCAGTACTTC. Amino acid sequence: CSAAMAYEQYF.

V is TRBV5-4 and J is TRBJ2-7, with 10 bases aligning to TRBD2. Germline V gene lookup returns CDR1 SGHNT and CDR2 YYREEE (reference sequence). The CDR3 sequence is 15 residues long. V lost 4 bases to trimming and J lost 0 bases; unmatched junction nucleotides: 4. CDR3: CASSLRLAGSYEQYF. As DNA, the CDR3 is TGTGCCAGCAGCCTGCGACTAGCGGGCTCCTACGAGCAGTACTTC. Supplemented by reference TRBV5-4 and TRBJ2-7, the full variable domain reads ETGVTQSPTHLIKTRGQQVTLRCSSQSGHNTVSWYQQALGQGPQFIFQYYREEENGRGNFPPRFSGLQFPNYSSELNVNALELDDSALYLCASSLRLAGSYEQYFGPGTRLTVT.

This clone was detected only once. The V gene is TRBV5-4, the J gene TRBJ2-5; 11 bases match TRBD2. CDR1 is SGHNT and CDR2 is YYREEE in the germline V gene (reference sequence). The CDR3 runs 15 residues. Trimming removed 0 bases from V and 5 bases from J; junction bases left unmatched: 3. This CDR3 reads CASSLAGTSGETQYF. Here the CDR3 DNA reads TGTGCCAGCAGCTTGGCCGGGACTAGCGGCGAGACCCAGTACTTC. Combining the CDR3 with reference TRBV5-4 and TRBJ2-5 gives the whole variable domain ETGVTQSPTHLIKTRGQQVTLRCSSQSGHNTVSWYQQALGQGPQFIFQYYREEENGRGNFPPRFSGLQFPNYSSELNVNALELDDSALYLCASSLAGTSGETQYFGPGTRLLVL.

This sequence joins TRBV7-8 and TRBJ2-3; the match to TRBD1 covers 11 bases. This CDR3 spans 16 amino acids. The V gene end was trimmed by 5 bases and the J gene end by 2 bases; junction bases not matched to a gene: 6. The germline gives CDR1 SGHVS, CDR2 FQNEAQ. In nucleotides, the CDR3 is TGTGCCAGCAGCCCGAGGGACAGGGGGACCACAGATACGCAGTATTTT. This codes for CASSPRDRGTTDTQYF.

This chain's CDR3 is CASSARPGGEQYF. CDR3 in DNA: TGTGCCAGCAGCGCCCGCCCGGGCGGGGAGCAGTACTTC. The chain couples TRBV9 to TRBJ2-7; maybe TRBD2 (5 bases). This CDR3 region has 13 residues. V was cut by 3 bases and J by 7 bases, with 14 bases left in between. The germline gives CDR1 SGDLS, CDR2 YYNGEE. Combining the CDR3 with reference TRBV9 and TRBJ2-7 gives the whole variable domain DSGVTQTPKHLITATGQRVTLRCSPRSGDLSVYWYQQSLDQGLQFLIQYYNGEERAKGNILERFSAQQFPDLHSELNLSSLELGDSALYFCASSARPGGEQYFGPGTRLTVT.

This sequence joins TRBV5-8 and TRBJ2-7; the match to TRBD1 covers 7 bases. CDR1 is SGHTS and CDR2 is YDEGEE in the germline V gene. The CDR3 is 17 amino acids. The ends lost 7 bases at V and 4 bases at J; junction bases unmatched: 20. CDR3 in DNA: TGTGCCAGCCGTTGCGATGATCCGGACAGGACTGAATACGAGCAGTACTTC. This encodes CASRCDDPDRTEYEQYF.

The rearrangement links TRBV6-6 to TRBJ2-3; 8 bases match TRBD2. CDR3 length equals 15 residues. The germline CDR1 and CDR2 sequences are MNHNY and SVGAGI (reference sequence). Trimming cost V 2 bases and J 8 bases; bases outside gene matches: 9. This CDR3 reads CASSYVSGEGSTQYF. CDR3 nucleotide sequence: TGTGCCAGCAGTTACGTTAGCGGGGAGGGGAGTACGCAGTATTTT.

The genes are TRBV5-4 and TRBJ1-1; the D gene is possibly TRBD1 (6 bases). This CDR3 is built from 15 residues. Germline assignment: CDR1 SGHNT and CDR2 YYREEE (reference sequence). V lost 4 bases, J lost 5 bases, and 18 bases lay in between. CDR3 DNA sequence: TGTGCCAGCAGCCCCGCCGGGGGGCCGTGGACTGAAGCTTTCTTT. The encoded protein is CASSPAGGPWTEAFF.

In nucleotides, the CDR3 is TGTGCCAGTCACGGGGCAGGGGCGTCAAACACTGAAGCTTTCTTT. Its translation: CASHGAGASNTEAFF. The chain couples TRBV28 to TRBJ1-1; a possible D gene is TRBD1 (6 bases). V was shortened by 9 bases and J by 2 bases, with 19 bases between the two germline ends. CDR3 length equals 15 residues. Germline CDR1 and CDR2: MDHEN and SYDVKM.

V and J are TRBV5-6 and TRBJ2-7; 10 nucleotides line up with TRBD2. This CDR3 region has 17 residues. V shed 4 bases and J 9 bases; nucleotides not matched to a gene: 19. Germline V gives CDR1 SGHDT, CDR2 YYEEEE. CDR3: CASSLLLTSGSREGQYF. In nucleotides, the CDR3 is TGTGCCAGCAGCCTGTTACTGACTAGCGGGTCGAGAGAAGGGCAGTACTTC.

J is TRBJ2-5 and V is TRBV6-1; D perhaps matches TRBD1 (5 bases). The CDR3 length is 15 residues. V lost 4 bases and J 4 bases, leaving 16 bases between the germline ends. Germline V gene data show CDR1 as MNHNS and CDR2 as SASEGT. CDR3 sequence (DNA): TGTGCCAGCAGTGGTTGGCAGGGTCTTGGAGAGACCCAGTACTTC. Translation gives CASSGWQGLGETQYF.